The clone carrying this T cell receptor (beta chain) appeared a single time. The antigen is unknown. The table came from immunoSEQ multiplex PCR; TCRdb's copy has only in-frame clones and leaves some out. The profile shows 90,000 to 120,000 clones, about nine tenths of them singletons. The entry originates in a study of T cell responses to AZD1222 COVID-19 vaccine. Broader study findings: Seropositivity was recorded at baseline in only a handful of AZD1222 recipients. The reported proportion of spike-specific TCRs targeting unmutated variant regions was nearly half. Without day 14 samples, only post-peak T cell repertoires were studied.

The CDR3 totals 13 residues. Germline CDR1 reads SGHNT; CDR2 reads YYREEE (reference sequence). Trimming removed 0 bases at V and 8 bases at J, with 9 bases between. V gene TRBV5-4 combines with J gene TRBJ2-1; no clear D. Sequenced material: peripheral blood, taken on day 0 of AZD1222 vaccination. This receptor was identified in an adult in good health. This CDR3 reads CASSLGGRDEQFF. The DNA for the CDR3 is TGTGCCAGCAGCTTGGGAGGAAGAGATGAGCAGTTCTTC. The full variable domain, in which reference TRBV5-4 and TRBJ2-1 provide the parts outside the CDR3, is ETGVTQSPTHLIKTRGQQVTLRCSSQSGHNTVSWYQQALGQGPQFIFQYYREEENGRGNFPPRFSGLQFPNYSSELNVNALELDDSALYLCASSLGGRDEQFFGPGTRLTVL.